A single sample gave rise to the 10 T cell receptor beta chains below, sequenced in a study of cytomegalovirus exposure and HLA in healthy donors. Vbeta (60) and Jbeta (13) primers were used in the PCR. The repertoire was sequenced with immunoSEQ multiplex PCR; TCRdb's copy has only in-frame clones and lacks some. Among 180,000 or so clones, more than 65% were seen once, and the ten largest hold roughly 2.7%. Sequencing used PBMCs. The receptors were gathered from a female donor in good health and CMV-seronegative.

The genes are TRBV7-2 and TRBJ1-1; D uncertain. Trimming left V 2 bases short and J 6 bases short, with 7 bases between. Germline V lookup: CDR1 SGHTA, CDR2 FQGNSA. The CDR3 has 12 amino acids. The CDR3 region is CASSLSRAEAFF. The CDR3 DNA follows: TGTGCCAGCAGCTTAAGTCGCGCTGAAGCTTTCTTT.

The genes are TRBV5-1 and TRBJ1-4, with TRBD1 as a possible D gene (6 bases). This CDR3 contains 18 residues. Germline-derived CDR1 and CDR2 are SGHRS and YFSETQ. The V and J ends lost 2 bases and 0 bases respectively, with 17 bases between them. As DNA, the CDR3 is TGCGCCAGCAGCTTATCCCAGGGGCCCCTAGCAACTAATGAAAAACTGTTTTTT. The encoded protein is CASSLSQGPLATNEKLFF.

The chain couples TRBV19 to TRBJ1-3, with D possibly TRBD1 on 6 matching bases. The V gene lost 3 bases and the J gene lost 0 bases, with 9 bases spanning the gap. This CDR3 has 15 amino acids. Germline V gene sequence: CDR1 LNHDA, CDR2 SQIVND (reference sequence). CDR3: CASSMSDSSGNTIYF. The CDR3 DNA reads TGTGCCAGTAGTATGTCGGACAGCTCTGGAAACACCATATATTTT.

The V gene is TRBV19, the J gene TRBJ1-1; D call uncertain. The V and J ends lost 5 bases and 6 bases respectively, with 16 bases between them. The CDR3 has 14 amino acids. The germline V gene has CDR1 LNHDA and CDR2 SQIVND (reference sequence). The CDR3 DNA reads as TGTGCCAGTAGTTCCAGCTCCGGGAGGGCTGAAGCTTTCTTT. Protein: CASSSSSGRAEAFF.

V and J are TRBV5-4 and TRBJ1-3; D unresolved. The CDR3 is made up of 14 amino acids. The V gene lost 4 bases and the J gene lost 0 bases, with 8 bases spanning the gap. Germline CDR1 is SGHNT and CDR2 is YYREEE (reference sequence). The CDR3 is CASSNPSSGNTIYF. In DNA, the CDR3 is TGTGCCAGCAGCAACCCCAGCTCTGGAAACACCATATATTTT. The variable domain in full, completed from reference TRBV5-4 and TRBJ1-3, reads ETGVTQSPTHLIKTRGQQVTLRCSSQSGHNTVSWYQQALGQGPQFIFQYYREEENGRGNFPPRFSGLQFPNYSSELNVNALELDDSALYLCASSNPSSGNTIYFGEGSWLTVV.

This clone occurred once. This chain joins TRBV5-1 and TRBJ1-1; D is perhaps TRBD1 (6 bases). Germline loops: CDR1 SGHRS, CDR2 YFSETQ. The CDR3 length is 14 residues. Between the trimmed V and J ends, which lost 0 bases and 2 bases, there was a span of 8 bases. In DNA form, the CDR3 reads TGCGCCAGCAGCTTGGCAGGGGCTAACACTGAAGCTTTCTTT. It specifies CASSLAGANTEAFF.

The chain links TRBV11-3 to TRBJ1-1; TRBD1 aligns across 7 bases. V shed 0 bases and J 12 bases; nucleotides not matched to a gene: 7. Looked up from germline, CDR1 is SGHNT and CDR2 is YENEEA. The CDR3 runs to 13 residues. In DNA, the CDR3 is TGTGCCAGCAGCTTAGACCTACGGGACAGAACTTTCTTT. Protein sequence: CASSLDLRDRTFF. Full variable domain (outside the CDR3, taken from reference TRBV11-3 and TRBJ1-1): EAGVVQSPRYKIIEKKQPVAFWCNPISGHNTLYWYLQNLGQGPELLIRYENEEAVDDSQLPKDRFSAERLKGVDSTLKIQPAELGDSAVYLCASSLDLRDRTFFGQGTRLTVV.

V usage is TRBV10-3 and J usage is TRBJ2-5, with D possibly TRBD1 on 8 matching bases. V was clipped by 2 bases and J by 0 bases, with 16 bases between them. CDR3 length: 17 residues. CDR1 ENHRY and CDR2 SYGVKD come from the germline V gene. The CDR3 bases are TGTGCCATCAGTGAGGGAAGAACAGGGGGGGACCAAGAGACCCAGTACTTC. Translated, it gives CAISEGRTGGDQETQYF.

This chain uses TRBV7-2 with TRBJ2-5; possible D gene TRBD2, 6 bases. The CDR3 length is 14 residues. Germline V gene lookup returns CDR1 SGHTA and CDR2 FQGNSA. V gave up 7 bases and J gave up 2 bases, with 14 bases separating them. Here the CDR3 DNA reads TGTGCCAGCACCCTGGGAGGCGGGCAAGAGACCCAGTACTTC. Translated, it gives CASTLGGGQETQYF.

The chain uses TRBV7-3 and TRBJ2-7; no firm D call. Trimming shortened V by 1 base and J by 2 bases, and 3 bases separated the two germline ends. The CDR3 extends over 12 amino acids. Germline V CDR1 and CDR2: SGHTA, FQGTGA. The CDR3 region is CASSLIAYEQYF. The CDR3 DNA reads as TGTGCCAGCAGCTTAATAGCCTACGAGCAGTACTTC.